These 19 T cell receptor beta chains were all obtained from the same sample, sequenced in a study of T cells after yellow fever vaccination. MiXCR was run by TCRdb on the 5' RACE reads, yielding one entry per CDR3 protein. The sample carries hundreds of thousands of distinct CDR3 sequences, around 13% recorded once. The material sequenced was CD4+ T cells sorted from PBMCs, taken 15 days after the yellow fever booster vaccination. These receptors came from a man aged 18 to 30 who received the YFV17D yellow fever vaccine.

This clonotype was counted between two and nine times. V is TRBV19 and J is TRBJ1-6; 10 bases line up with TRBD1. Germline lookup yields CDR1 LNHDA and CDR2 SQIVND (reference sequence). The ends lost 6 bases at V and 7 bases at J; junction bases unmatched: 9. The CDR3 is 16 residues long. The CDR3 spells CASSDRGPMGNSPLHF. The DNA of the CDR3 is TGTGCCAGTAGCGACAGGGGGCCCATGGGGAATTCACCCCTCCACTTT.

This clonotype occurred many times. The chain combines TRBV6-6 with TRBJ2-3, with D perhaps TRBD2 (6 bases). CDR1 is MNHNY and CDR2 is SVGAGI in the germline V gene (reference sequence). The V end was cut by 1 base, the J end by 6 bases, with 14 bases between. The CDR3 extends over 15 amino acids. The CDR3 DNA is TGTGCCAGCAGTTACTGGGGGGACCGGGCGGATACGCAGTATTTT. It translates to CASSYWGDRADTQYF.

This chain connects TRBV20-1 to TRBJ1-5, with a weak D call TRBD1 (5 bases). V was clipped by 6 bases and J by 4 bases, with 16 bases between them. Germline CDR1 and CDR2: DFQATT and SNEGSKA (reference sequence). CDR3 length: 14 residues. The CDR3 sequence is CSARINGGNQPQHF. The CDR3 DNA is TGCAGTGCCCGTATAAATGGGGGAAATCAGCCCCAGCATTTT.

The chain uses TRBV20-1 and TRBJ1-5; D perhaps matches TRBD1 (5 bases). Germline CDR1 is DFQATT and CDR2 is SNEGSKA (reference sequence). Trimming took 3 bases from V and 6 from J, leaving 9 bases between them. CDR3 length: 12 amino acids. CDR3 in DNA: TGCAGTGCTAGGACAGCGGGTCAGCCCCAGCATTTT. Its translation is CSARTAGQPQHF.

This chain uses TRBV2 with TRBJ1-1; D is unresolved. From germline, CDR1 is SNHLY and CDR2 FYNNEI. This CDR3 has 13 residues. Trimming took 5 bases from V and 5 from J, leaving 12 bases between them. Written as DNA, the CDR3 is TGTGCCAGCAGTTCGGGGTGGGGAACTGAAGCTTTCTTT. Protein: CASSSGWGTEAFF.

The V and J genes are TRBV3-1 and TRBJ1-5, with 9 bases that match TRBD1. The germline V gene has CDR1 LGHDT and CDR2 YNNKEL (reference sequence). This CDR3 spans 16 amino acids. V trimming: 3 bases; J trimming: 6 bases; junction bases outside the gene matches: 9. CDR3 coding DNA: TGTGCCAGCAGCCATACCGGGACAGGGATGTTTCAGCCCCAGCATTTT. Translating gives CASSHTGTGMFQPQHF.

This clonotype was seen repeatedly, ten times or more. This chain links TRBV5-1 with TRBJ2-1; 8 nucleotides align to TRBD2. CDR1 and CDR2 (germline): SGHRS, YFSETQ. This CDR3 region has 13 residues. J was trimmed by 8 bases and V by 4 bases; bases with no gene match: 5. CDR3 DNA: TGCGCCAGCAGCAACGGGGGGGAGGATGAGCAGTTCTTC. Translated: CASSNGGEDEQFF.

This clonotype was detected only a few times. The CDR3 protein is CASRATSTDTQYF. The CDR3 region has the DNA TGTGCCAGCAGAGCTACTAGCACAGATACGCAGTATTTT. The chain combines TRBV6-5 with TRBJ2-3; D call uncertain. V lost 6 bases, J lost 0 bases, and 7 bases lay in between. Germline assignment: CDR1 MNHEY and CDR2 SVGAGI. The CDR3 runs to 13 residues.

There are a few counts of this clonotype. The chain uses TRBV7-2 and TRBJ2-3; TRBD2 aligns across 12 bases. The V gene end was trimmed by 1 base and the J gene end by 3 bases; junction bases not matched to a gene: 5. This CDR3 region has 17 residues. Per germline, CDR1 SGHTA and CDR2 FQGNSA. Here the CDR3 reads CASSLVSLAGGTDTQYF. The DNA for the CDR3 is TGTGCCAGCAGCTTAGTCTCTCTAGCGGGGGGGACAGATACGCAGTATTTT.

On this clonotype: A junction end diverges from the germline sequence, so it may reflect a read error. The chain uses TRBV7-6 and TRBJ2-2; D is possibly TRBD2 (6 bases). Germline V gene lookup returns CDR1 SGHVS and CDR2 FNYEAQ. The CDR3 runs 17 residues. The CDR3 protein is CASSLAFGSQNPGELFF. As DNA, the CDR3 is TGTGCCAGCAGCTTAGCTTTCGGGAGCCAGAACCCCGGGGAGCTGTTTTTT.

CDR3 loop: CASSPRLAGGTNTGELFF. The CDR3 coding sequence is TGTGCCAGCAGCCCCCGACTAGCGGGGGGAACGAACACCGGGGAGCTGTTTTTT. The rearrangement joins TRBV9 to TRBJ2-2; 13 bases are a match to TRBD2. The germline V gene has CDR1 SGDLS and CDR2 YYNGEE. With 4 bases clipped from V and 0 bases from J, the junction kept 6 bases outside the gene matches. This CDR3 spans 18 amino acids.

This clonotype was recorded a few times. This chain uses TRBV6-2 or TRBV6-3 with TRBJ1-5, with D possibly being TRBD1 (6 bases). V was cut by 7 bases and J by 7 bases, with 23 bases left in between. This CDR3 is built from 16 residues. The germline CDR1 and CDR2 sequences are MNHEY and SVGEGT. The CDR3 reads CASTLMEPGAGQPQHF. The CDR3 region has the DNA TGTGCCAGCACCCTGATGGAACCAGGGGCCGGGCAGCCCCAGCATTTT.

This clonotype has a handful of counts. The genes are TRBV11-3 and TRBJ2-1; D call uncertain. V lost 5 bases and J lost 8, with 13 bases in between. Per germline, CDR1 SGHNT and CDR2 YENEEA. The CDR3 covers 13 residues. The CDR3 is CASSPRVSDEQFF. The CDR3 coding sequence is TGTGCCAGCAGCCCCCGGGTCTCGGATGAGCAGTTCTTC.

V gene TRBV20-1 combines with J gene TRBJ2-3; 9 positions match TRBD2. This CDR3 has 17 residues. J was trimmed by 1 base and V by 3 bases; bases with no gene match: 11. Germline V gene sequence: CDR1 DFQATT, CDR2 SNEGSKA (reference sequence). The CDR3 here is CSASASGAHPGTDTQYF. CDR3 nucleotide sequence: TGCAGTGCTAGTGCTAGCGGGGCCCACCCCGGCACAGATACGCAGTATTTT.

J is TRBJ2-4 and V is TRBV4-1; D is unclear. This CDR3 is 16 amino acids long. V shed 3 bases and J shed 0 bases, with 12 bases lying between them. CDR1 MGHRA and CDR2 YSYEKL come from the germline V gene. CDR3: CASSQGFGVAKNIQYF. The CDR3 DNA is TGCGCCAGCAGCCAGGGATTTGGAGTAGCCAAAAACATTCAGTACTTC.

The chain recombines TRBV7-2 with TRBJ1-1; D is possibly TRBD1 (6 bases). The V gene's germline CDR1 is SGHTA and CDR2 FQGNSA. V was shortened by 4 bases and J by 6 bases, with 12 bases between the two germline ends. This CDR3 is 13 amino acids long. The CDR3 DNA reads TGTGCCAGCAGCTATTACAGGGACTCTGAAGCTTTCTTT. Encoded protein: CASSYYRDSEAFF. Full variable domain (remainder filled in from reference TRBV7-2 and TRBJ1-1): GAGVSQSPSNKVTEKGKDVELRCDPISGHTALYWYRQSLGQGLEFLIYFQGNSAPDKSGLPSDRFSAERTGGSVSTLTIQRTQQEDSAVYLCASSYYRDSEAFFGQGTRLTVV.

This clonotype was seen at least ten times. This rearrangement joins TRBV7-2 to TRBJ2-3; TRBD1 matches at 7 bases. V lost 6 bases, J lost 2 bases, and 8 bases stayed unmatched. The CDR3 consists of 15 residues. Germline-derived CDR1 and CDR2 are SGHTA and FQGNSA. The CDR3 loop is CASSPARGPTDTQYF. CDR3 sequence (DNA): TGTGCCAGCAGTCCTGCTAGGGGGCCCACAGATACGCAGTATTTT. Full variable domain (rest looked up from reference TRBV7-2 and TRBJ2-3): GAGVSQSPSNKVTEKGKDVELRCDPISGHTALYWYRQSLGQGLEFLIYFQGNSAPDKSGLPSDRFSAERTGGSVSTLTIQRTQQEDSAVYLCASSPARGPTDTQYFGPGTRLTVL.

This clonotype was counted between two and nine times. The chain uses TRBV7-9 and TRBJ1-2; D gene unclear. The V gene lost 4 bases and the J gene lost 8 bases, with 8 bases spanning the gap. The CDR3 length is 11 residues. The germline V gene encodes CDR1 SEHNR and CDR2 FQNEAQ (reference sequence). The CDR3 is CASSSGRGYTF. The DNA for the CDR3 is TGTGCCAGCAGCTCCGGTAGGGGCTACACCTTC.

This clonotype was recorded at least ten times. The V call is TRBV29-1, the J call TRBJ1-5; no clear D. Germline CDR1 is SQVTM and CDR2 is ANQGSEA. Trimming removed 6 bases at V and 4 bases at J, with 13 bases between. This CDR3 is built from 13 residues. CDR3 amino acids: CSVIGPGNQPQHF. The CDR3 coding sequence is TGCAGCGTAATAGGTCCGGGAAATCAGCCCCAGCATTTT.